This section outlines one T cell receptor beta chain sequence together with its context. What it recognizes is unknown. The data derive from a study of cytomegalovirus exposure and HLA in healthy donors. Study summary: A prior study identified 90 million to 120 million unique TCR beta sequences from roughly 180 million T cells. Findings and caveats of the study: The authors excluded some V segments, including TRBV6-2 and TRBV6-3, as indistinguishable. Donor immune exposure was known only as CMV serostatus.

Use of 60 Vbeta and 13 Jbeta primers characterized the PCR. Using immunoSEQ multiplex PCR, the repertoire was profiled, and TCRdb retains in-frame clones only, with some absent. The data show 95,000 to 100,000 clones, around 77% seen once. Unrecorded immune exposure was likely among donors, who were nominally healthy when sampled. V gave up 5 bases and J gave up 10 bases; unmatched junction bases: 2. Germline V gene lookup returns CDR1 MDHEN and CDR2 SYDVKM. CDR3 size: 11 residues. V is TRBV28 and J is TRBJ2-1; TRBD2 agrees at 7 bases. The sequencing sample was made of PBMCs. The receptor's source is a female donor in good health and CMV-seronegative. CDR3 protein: CASSGREEQFF. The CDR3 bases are TGTGCCAGCAGTGGGCGGGAGGAGCAGTTCTTC.